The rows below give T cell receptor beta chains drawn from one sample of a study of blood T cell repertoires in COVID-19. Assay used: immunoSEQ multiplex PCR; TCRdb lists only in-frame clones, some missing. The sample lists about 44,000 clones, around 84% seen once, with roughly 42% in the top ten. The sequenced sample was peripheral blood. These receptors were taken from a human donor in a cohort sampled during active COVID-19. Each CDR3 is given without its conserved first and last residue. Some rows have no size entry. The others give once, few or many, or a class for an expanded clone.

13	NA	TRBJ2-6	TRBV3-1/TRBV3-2	ASSRQESGANVLT
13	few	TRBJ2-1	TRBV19	ASSPRTGSRGEQF
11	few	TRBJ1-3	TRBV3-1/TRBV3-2	ASSRGDGNTIY
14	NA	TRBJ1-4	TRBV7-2	ASSAGQGWPNEKLF
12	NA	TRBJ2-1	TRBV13	ASSLGPGDNEQF
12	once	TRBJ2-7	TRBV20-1	SASRQGWTYEQY
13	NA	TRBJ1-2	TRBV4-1	ASSTQQGADYGYT
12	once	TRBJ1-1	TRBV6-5	ASSYSSGPTEAF
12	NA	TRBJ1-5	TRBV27	ASSLLGGGQPQH
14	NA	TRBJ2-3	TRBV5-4	ASSRRLAGNTDTQY
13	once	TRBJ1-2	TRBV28	ASSPGTGGEYGYT
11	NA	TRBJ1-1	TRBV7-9	ASSFPGNTEAF
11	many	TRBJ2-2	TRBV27	ASSPTRAGELF
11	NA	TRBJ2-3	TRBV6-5	ASSTTVSGTQY
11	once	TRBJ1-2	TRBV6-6	ASMDSRYYGYT
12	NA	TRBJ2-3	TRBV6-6	AVTRDYSTDTQY
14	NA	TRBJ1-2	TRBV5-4	ASSWGSGTGASGYT
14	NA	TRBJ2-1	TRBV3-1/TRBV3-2	ASSSPTSGLWDEQF
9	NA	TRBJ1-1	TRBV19	ASRTGAEAF
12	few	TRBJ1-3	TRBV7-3	ASSAGVSGNTIY
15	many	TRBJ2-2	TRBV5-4	ASSPGGSGGTTGELF
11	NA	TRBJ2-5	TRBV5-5	ASSSATVETQY
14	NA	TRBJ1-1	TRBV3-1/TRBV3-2	ASSTPRTGGNTEAF
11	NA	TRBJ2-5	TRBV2	ASSYREGETQY
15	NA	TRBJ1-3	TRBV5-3	ARSHPNGQGAGNTIY
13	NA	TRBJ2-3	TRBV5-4	ASSLVTKGEDTQY
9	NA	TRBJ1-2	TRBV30	AWSTGSGYT
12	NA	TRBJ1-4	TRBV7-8	ASSLGQTNEKLF
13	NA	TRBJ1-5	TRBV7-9	ASSFGQTSNQPQH
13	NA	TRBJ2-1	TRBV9	ASSVAGTSPNEQF
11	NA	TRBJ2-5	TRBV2	ASKPEVAGGQY
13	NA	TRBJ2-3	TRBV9	ASSVGRLGADTQY
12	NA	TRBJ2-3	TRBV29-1	SVWTVSSTDTQY
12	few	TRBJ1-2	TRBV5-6	ASSPGTESYGYT
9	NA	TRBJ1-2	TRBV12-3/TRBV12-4	ASSFGYGYT
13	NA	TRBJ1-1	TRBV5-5	ASSSRDMMNTEAF
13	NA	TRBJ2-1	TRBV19	ASSTRQGWGNEQF
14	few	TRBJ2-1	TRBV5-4	ASSVRQGAGEGEQF
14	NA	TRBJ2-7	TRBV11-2	ASSLGAGLSPYEQY
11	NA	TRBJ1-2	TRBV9	ASSQYRGYGYT
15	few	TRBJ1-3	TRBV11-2	ASSLAFAGSSGNTIY
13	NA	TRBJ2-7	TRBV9	ASSVGWTGSDEQY
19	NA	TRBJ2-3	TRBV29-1	SVSLGGTSGGRPRARDTQY